The entry below gives a single T cell receptor beta chain sequence along with its context. The method was immunoSEQ multiplex PCR; TCRdb's version includes in-frame clones alone and lacks a portion of them. The data hold around 6,000 clones, with around 75% observed a single time. The data belong to a study of preoperative IRX-2 immunotherapy in early breast cancer. The treatment was: preoperative locoregional IRX-2 cytokine immunotherapy. Samples came from a phase Ib trial of preoperative locoregional IRX-2 cytokine immunotherapy. Material: tumor tissue, obtained before IRX-2 immunotherapy. The TCR comes from a human donor with breast cancer.

The DNA for the CDR3 is TGTGCCAGCAGCCAAACCAAACGGGACGGGTCTGGCTACACCTTC. It yields the protein CASSQTKRDGSGYTF. The chain is built from TRBV7-1 and TRBJ1-2, with a tentative D call TRBD1 (5 bases). TRBV7-1 is an ORF, and what it does is uncertain. The CDR3 is 15 amino acids. Trimming removed 5 bases from V and 7 bases from J, with 20 bases in between.